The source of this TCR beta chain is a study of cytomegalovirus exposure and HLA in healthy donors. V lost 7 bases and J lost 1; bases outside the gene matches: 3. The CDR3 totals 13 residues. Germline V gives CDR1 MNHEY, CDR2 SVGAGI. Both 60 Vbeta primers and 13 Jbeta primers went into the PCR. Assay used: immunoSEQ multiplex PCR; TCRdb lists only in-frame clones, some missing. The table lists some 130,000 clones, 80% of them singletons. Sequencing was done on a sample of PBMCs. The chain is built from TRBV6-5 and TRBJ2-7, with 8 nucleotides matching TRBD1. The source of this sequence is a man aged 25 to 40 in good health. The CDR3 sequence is CASTRTGSYEQYF. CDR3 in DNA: TGTGCCAGCACCCGGACAGGGTCCTACGAGCAGTACTTC.